The 4 T cell receptor beta chains below all came from one sample that was sequenced in a study of PD-1 blockade in mismatch repair-deficient tumors. Assay used: immunoSEQ multiplex PCR; TCRdb lists only in-frame clones, some missing. The sample consists of roughly 130,000 clones, about nine tenths of them appearing once. Material: peripheral blood, obtained just over 70 weeks after starting pembrolizumab. These receptors were taken from an adult with mismatch repair-deficient cancer.

The J gene is TRBJ2-1, the V gene TRBV11-2, with 8 bases identical to TRBD2. V was pared by 5 bases and J by 11 bases, with 5 bases of the junction left unmatched. The CDR3 has 12 residues. Germline CDR1 and CDR2: SGHAT and FQNNGV. The CDR3 is CASSTGTRQQFF. Here the CDR3 DNA reads TGTGCCAGCAGCACCGGGACTAGACAGCAGTTCTTC.

The CDR3 DNA reads TGTGCCACCAGCAGAGAGGTTGGTTCTAGCACAGATACGCAGTATTTT. This sequence encodes CATSREVGSSTDTQYF. The chain combines TRBV15 with TRBJ2-3; D gene ambiguous. CDR1 is LNHNV, CDR2 YYDKDF, per germline (reference sequence). The length of the CDR3 is 16 residues. The V end lost 0 bases, the J end lost 0 bases, and 10 bases lay between the germline ends.

V gene TRBV28 combines with J gene TRBJ2-3; no clear D. Trimming removed 3 bases from V and 0 bases from J, with 10 bases in between. Germline CDR1 is MDHEN and CDR2 is SYDVKM. This CDR3 has 15 residues. The CDR3 is CASSFVGPSTDTQYF. Here the CDR3 DNA reads TGTGCCAGCAGTTTTGTGGGTCCTAGCACAGATACGCAGTATTTT.

This chain connects TRBV19 to TRBJ2-7; D unclear. V lost 1 base and J lost 2, with 12 bases in between. CDR3 size: 15 residues. Germline V gives CDR1 LNHDA, CDR2 SQIVND (reference sequence). The CDR3 is CASSIAVSGTYEQYF. The CDR3 region has the DNA TGTGCCAGTAGTATAGCGGTTTCTGGGACCTACGAGCAGTACTTC.